What follows describes a single TCR beta chain. Its binding antigen is unknown. Base qualities were left out, and no much larger clone turns up one base away. Sequenced on an Illumina NovaSeq 6000. Using 5'RACE with constant-segment primers, TCRalpha and TCRbeta cDNA libraries were constructed, with sample barcodes and unique molecular identifiers added in the process. RNA was extracted from every sample with Trizol reagent. Libraries were amplified in two PCR steps, with a second sample barcode and Illumina TruSeq adapters added in the second step. Sequencing of libraries was performed on an Illumina NovaSeq with 2 x 150 bp paired-end reads. The study's own analysis went as follows. Demultiplexing of reads and collapsing into UMI-guided consensus sequences were performed with migec v1.2.7. Using mixcr v2.1.11, the UMI consensuses were aligned to TRA and TRB V and J templates and assembled into clonotypes. A clonotype was counted as expanded or contracted only when both edgeR and NoisET called the clonotype significant, with the noise models trained on biological replicates. For edgeR calls, a false discovery rate-adjusted p below 0.01 and a log2 fold-change threshold of 1 were applied. PCA with hierarchical clustering of max-normalized trajectories of the 1000 most abundant clonotypes was used as exploratory dynamics analysis. The CD4 or CD8 phenotype of responding clones was assigned using the separately sequenced CD4+ and CD8+ repertoires. TCRdb reprocessing: public reads trimmed at Q25 with fastp, clones called with MiXCR, in-frame beta chains kept. For every CDR3 protein sequence, its rows merge into one entry that carries the most common genes and DNA. Clone size and V and J calls follow TCRdb, not the original study. The sample table lists 200,000 to 250,000 distinct CDR3 sequences, around 9.5% of them with a count of one. Around 3.4% of the sample is in the top ten clones.

Ficoll-Paque density gradient centrifugation was the method used to isolate PBMCs. From the germline V gene (reference sequence), CDR1 is DFQATT and CDR2 is SNEGSKA. V lost 1 base and J lost 3 bases, and the count of bases not matched to a germline gene is 5. Inclusive of the bounding cysteine and phenylalanine, the CDR3 is 15 residues long. Left in the record is the CDR3 DNA by itself, 45 bases read in frame from the first base. This sample is part of a study of T-cell memory formation after mild COVID-19 (dated by TCRdb to the early 2020s). General notes on the study: TCR sequence clusters from the two donors were largely donor specific. In a couple of donors, T-cell clones that expanded and contracted after mild COVID-19 were followed by sequencing TCRalpha and TCRbeta repertoires longitudinally. The cohort was made up of two young adult volunteers, one female and one male, who were previously healthy.

Paper-wide results and their limitations: Some responding clones were found in pre-infection memory, which suggests that pre-existing cross-reactive memory T cells took part in the SARS-CoV-2 response. The study covered only a couple of mild cases, and larger cohorts including severe cases with pre-infection samples were considered necessary. Contracting CD4+ clones appeared mostly in the CM and EM memory subsets, whereas CD8+ clones were enriched in EMRA. SARS-CoV-2 specificity of the second-wave clones peaking on day 37 was not confirmed. Clones that contracted from day 15 to 85 showed balanced CD4/CD8 phenotypes, whereas a second wave of clones that expanded from day 15 to 37 leaned towards CD4+.

The sequenced material came from PBMCs or a T cell subset sorted from them (not recorded which). Rearrangement joined TRBV20-1 to TRBJ2-3, and TRBD2 matches 9 of the central bases. This clonotype was sampled from a man between 18 and 35 years old who had mild COVID-19 (a few samples of this study predate the infection). The sample titles of this study are shuffled in the database, so cell type and time point are left out; the donor was told from shared clones. The CDR3 loop reads CSARVGGGGTDTQYF. The DNA reads TGCAGTGCTAGAGTGGGCGGGGGGGGTACAGATACGCAGTATTTT.